Below, 32 T cell receptor beta chains from the same sample are listed, as sequenced in a study of graft-versus-host responses after intestinal transplantation (dated by TCRdb to 2020 to 2022). This specimen's time point label, interpreted: cells obtained before transplantation from donor or recipient. Library preparation employed the immunoSEQ multiplex PCR assay. TCRdb limited this immuneACCESS table to in-frame rearrangements with V and J called. A share of clones is missing; checked studies link under half to unresolved V genes, and the rest is unexplained. The sample yields about 50,000 clones; 80% to 95% were counted once. The ten largest clonotypes hold 2% to 2.5% of the sample. Their antigen targets remain unknown. This sample comprised unstimulated CD4+ T cells sorted from spleen or lymph node cells, obtained before transplant. These TCRs come from a human donor who was the organ donor for an intestinal transplant.

Concerning this clone: Relative to the germline gene, one junction end is altered; a read error may explain this. V usage is TRBV7-7 and J usage is TRBJ2-5; D might be TRBD2 (6 bases). In germline, CDR1 is SSHAT, CDR2 FNYEAQ (reference sequence). The CDR3 runs 15 residues. CDR3 nucleotides: TGTGCTAGCAGCTTAGCCTTCGGAGGGCAGGAGACCCAGTACTTC. Protein product: CASSLAFGGQETQYF.

The chain combines TRBV28 with TRBJ1-1; no firm D call. Between the trimmed V and J ends, which lost 8 bases and 1 base, there was a span of 11 bases. The length of the CDR3 is 13 residues. CDR1 and CDR2 (germline): MDHEN, SYDVKM. CDR3 nucleotides: TGTGCCAGCGCGGCACGAGAGAACACTGAAGCTTTCTTT. This translates into CASAARENTEAFF.

The chain recombines TRBV28 with TRBJ1-4; D unresolved. CDR1 is MDHEN, CDR2 SYDVKM, per germline. The V and J ends lost 3 bases and 8 bases respectively, with 7 bases between them. The CDR3 runs 12 residues. The DNA of the CDR3 is TGTGCCAGCAGTTTGGTCGGCGAAAAACTGTTTTTT. It translates to CASSLVGEKLFF.

This rearrangement joins TRBV30 to TRBJ1-2; 7 positions match TRBD1. Germline V lookup: CDR1 GTSNPN, CDR2 SVGIG (reference sequence). V lost 3 bases, J lost 2 bases, and 9 bases stayed unmatched. CDR3 length: 15 amino acids. The CDR3 region has the DNA TGTGCCTGGAGAGAGAACAGGGGCGCAAACTATGGCTACACCTTC. Translating gives CAWRENRGANYGYTF.

There are a few counts of this clone. This rearrangement joins TRBV12-5 to TRBJ2-1, with D perhaps given as TRBD1 or TRBD2 (8 bases each). The CDR3 is 20 amino acids. Germline CDR1 and CDR2: LGHNT and FRNRAP. Deletions cut 3 bases from V and 3 bases from J, with 27 bases between. The CDR3 DNA sequence: TGTGCTAGTGGTTTCATCCAGGGGGCGGATAAGCGGGAGAGCTACAATGAGCAGTTCTTC. This gives the protein CASGFIQGADKRESYNEQFF.

The V and J genes are TRBV7-3 and TRBJ2-7; TRBD2 aligns across 8 bases. V was clipped by 1 base and J by 4 bases; unmatched bases: 0. This CDR3 comprises 13 residues. In germline, CDR1 is SGHTA, CDR2 FQGTGA. CDR3 sequence: CASSLSGRYEQYF. CDR3 DNA: TGTGCCAGCAGCTTAAGCGGGAGGTACGAGCAGTACTTC.

The V and J genes are TRBV7-6 and TRBJ2-3, with D possibly TRBD2 on 6 matching bases. This CDR3 has 15 residues. Germline-derived CDR1 and CDR2 are SGHVS and FNYEAQ. V was shortened by 2 bases and J by 4 bases, with 13 bases between the two germline ends. The CDR3 reads CASSLLPGDSDTQYF. In DNA, the CDR3 is TGTGCCAGCAGCTTATTACCCGGGGACTCAGATACGCAGTATTTT.

The V gene is TRBV19, the J gene TRBJ1-2; 7 nucleotides align to TRBD1. The CDR3 contains 15 residues. CDR1 and CDR2 from the germline V gene are LNHDA and SQIVND (reference sequence). V trimming: 2 bases; J trimming: 6 bases; junction bases outside the gene matches: 9. For the CDR3, the DNA is TGTGCCAGTAGTATACTAACAGGGGCTGGAAATGGCTACACCTTC. Translating gives CASSILTGAGNGYTF.

The rearrangement links TRBV6-1 to TRBJ2-1; 11 bases fit TRBD2. V trimming: 7 bases; J trimming: 6 bases; junction bases outside the gene matches: 8. CDR1 is MNHNS and CDR2 is SASEGT in the germline V gene. CDR3 length: 15 amino acids. The CDR3 DNA reads as TGTGCCAGCATGAGGTCTAGCGGGAGGTTCAATGAGCAGTTCTTC. Translation gives CASMRSSGRFNEQFF.

V usage is TRBV14 and J usage is TRBJ1-2, with 11 positions matching TRBD1. The germline gives CDR1 SGHDN, CDR2 FVKESK. The CDR3 is made up of 15 amino acids. V lost 2 bases and J lost 6; bases outside the gene matches: 5. The CDR3 sequence: CASSQNLDRGHGYTF. The CDR3 DNA reads TGTGCCAGCAGCCAAAACCTGGACAGGGGGCATGGCTACACCTTC.

This sequence joins TRBV19 and TRBJ1-2; D is undetermined. The CDR3 totals 17 residues. Trimming took 6 bases from V and 4 from J, leaving 24 bases between them. Germline V gene lookup returns CDR1 LNHDA and CDR2 SQIVND (reference sequence). For the CDR3, the DNA is TGTGCCAGTAGCGGGGATAAGGCAAATCGAAAGACCTATGGCTACACCTTC. Encoded protein: CASSGDKANRKTYGYTF.

V gene TRBV6-5 combines with J gene TRBJ2-1; 7 bases line up with TRBD2. V trimming: 6 bases; J trimming: 9 bases; junction bases outside the gene matches: 14. The CDR3 consists of 15 residues. Looked up from germline, CDR1 is MNHEY and CDR2 is SVGAGI. CDR3 loop: CASRRAGETHPEQFF. In DNA, the CDR3 is TGTGCCAGCAGGAGGGCGGGAGAGACACACCCTGAGCAGTTCTTC.

The chain combines TRBV6-1 with TRBJ2-5, with TRBD1 as a possible D gene (5 bases). Germline V gene sequence: CDR1 MNHNS, CDR2 SASEGT. Between the trimmed V and J ends, which lost 6 bases and 2 bases, there was a span of 7 bases. CDR3 length: 12 amino acids. Written as DNA, the CDR3 is TGTGCCAGCAGACGGACACAAGAGACCCAGTACTTC. Protein: CASRRTQETQYF.

The chain has TRBV20-1 and TRBJ2-1; D remains unclear. The CDR3 consists of 11 residues. CDR1 and CDR2 (germline): DFQATT, SNEGSKA (reference sequence). V was cut by 3 bases and J by 6 bases, with 6 bases left in between. The CDR3, as DNA: TGCAGTGCTAGTTTGTCCAATGAGCAGTTCTTC. Translation gives CSASLSNEQFF.

The chain carries TRBV5-4 and TRBJ1-3, with 7 nucleotides matching TRBD1. CDR1 and CDR2 (germline): SGHNT, YYREEE (reference sequence). There are 15 residues in the CDR3. V lost 0 bases to trimming and J lost 3 bases; unmatched junction nucleotides: 3. CDR3 DNA: TGTGCCAGCAGCTTGGACAGGGGAAGTGGAAACACCATATATTTT. Amino acids: CASSLDRGSGNTIYF.

The chain combines TRBV7-9 with TRBJ2-2, with D tentatively TRBD1 (6 bases). The CDR3 loop spans 13 amino acids. The germline CDR1 and CDR2 sequences are SEHNR and FQNEAQ (reference sequence). The germline V and J ends were trimmed by 6 bases and 5 bases, with 10 bases remaining between them. CDR3 bases: TGTGCCAGCAGTTTTACAGGGACCGGGGAGCTGTTTTTT. Protein sequence: CASSFTGTGELFF. Full variable domain (outside the CDR3, taken from reference TRBV7-9 and TRBJ2-2): DTGVSQNPRHKITKRGQNVTFRCDPISEHNRLYWYRQTLGQGPEFLTYFQNEAQLEKSRLLSDRFSAERPKGSFSTLEIQRTEQGDSAMYLCASSFTGTGELFFGEGSRLTVL.

The genes are TRBV27 and TRBJ2-3, with D perhaps matching TRBD1 or TRBD2 (5 bases each). V was cut by 2 bases and J by 2 bases, with 11 bases left in between. Germline values: CDR1 MNHEY, CDR2 SMNVEV (reference sequence). This CDR3 spans 15 amino acids. The DNA of the CDR3 is TGTGCCAGCAGTTTAACGAGGGGATTCACAGATACGCAGTATTTT. Its translation: CASSLTRGFTDTQYF.

This clone was counted only a few times. In nucleotides, the CDR3 is TGCGCCAGCAGCCAAGGTGTGACAGGGCGAAATGAGCAGTTCTTC. Protein sequence: CASSQGVTGRNEQFF. V is TRBV4-3 and J is TRBJ2-1, with 7 positions matching TRBD1. The CDR3 extends over 15 amino acids. From germline, CDR1 is LGHNA and CDR2 YSLEER. V lost 1 base to trimming and J lost 7 bases; unmatched junction nucleotides: 7.

The J gene is TRBJ2-1, the V gene TRBV5-1; 11 bases agree with TRBD2. V gave up 1 base and J gave up 8 bases; unmatched junction bases: 2. The CDR3 spans 14 residues. From germline, CDR1 is SGHRS and CDR2 YFSETQ. The CDR3 sequence: CASSLTSGSDEQFF. CDR3 coding DNA: TGCGCCAGCAGCTTGACTAGCGGGAGTGATGAGCAGTTCTTC. Combining the CDR3 with reference TRBV5-1 and TRBJ2-1 gives the whole variable domain KAGVTQTPRYLIKTRGQQVTLSCSPISGHRSVSWYQQTPGQGLQFLFEYFSETQRNKGNFPGRFSGRQFSNSRSEMNVSTLELGDSALYLCASSLTSGSDEQFFGPGTRLTVL.

This rearrangement joins TRBV7-2 to TRBJ2-7; 8 nucleotides agree with TRBD2. The CDR3 runs to 14 residues. Germline CDR1 is SGHTA and CDR2 is FQGNSA. J was trimmed by 2 bases and V by 3 bases; bases with no gene match: 3. The CDR3 protein is CASSFGLAPYEQYF. In nucleotides, the CDR3 is TGTGCCAGCAGCTTCGGACTAGCCCCCTACGAGCAGTACTTC.

The chain has TRBV10-3 and TRBJ2-3, with 8 bases identical to TRBD1. After removal of 5 bases from V and 1 base from J, the junction contained 5 bases not matched to a gene. The CDR3 spans 15 residues. The germline gives CDR1 ENHRY, CDR2 SYGVKD. The CDR3 sequence is CAISMDREGTDTQYF. CDR3 DNA sequence: TGTGCCATCAGTATGGACAGGGAGGGCACAGATACGCAGTATTTT.

The rearrangement uses TRBV7-8 and TRBJ2-1, with 7 nucleotides matching TRBD2. V trimming: 5 bases; J trimming: 2 bases; junction bases outside the gene matches: 12. Germline V CDR1 and CDR2: SGHVS, FQNEAQ. CDR3 length: 17 residues. CDR3 sequence: CASSPRIAGETYNEQFF. Written as DNA, the CDR3 is TGTGCCAGCAGCCCTCGAATAGCGGGCGAAACCTACAATGAGCAGTTCTTC.

This chain connects TRBV9 to TRBJ2-5; no firm D call. The J call may be faulty, since TRBJ2-7 better matches the DNA end. Per the germline V gene, CDR1 is SGDLS and CDR2 is YYNGEE. This CDR3 comprises 16 residues. The DNA of the CDR3 is TGTGCCAGCAGCGCGGAAGTGACATCCCTATCCTACGAGCAGTACTTC. It encodes CASSAEVTSLSYEQYF.

This chain joins TRBV7-2 and TRBJ2-1, with TRBD2 matching 9 bases. This CDR3 spans 15 amino acids. J gave up 4 bases and V 1 base, and 2 bases lay outside the gene matches. Germline V lookup: CDR1 SGHTA, CDR2 FQGNSA. The CDR3 region has the DNA TGTGCCAGCAGCTTAGTGAGCGGGAGGTACAATGAGCAGTTCTTC. Residues: CASSLVSGRYNEQFF.

This clone has just one count. The chain couples TRBV7-8 to TRBJ2-2; the match to TRBD2 covers 7 bases. The CDR3 is 15 residues long. Germline CDR1 is SGHVS and CDR2 is FQNEAQ. The ends lost 0 bases at V and 4 bases at J; junction bases unmatched: 2. CDR3 residues: CASSLALAFTGELFF. Written as DNA, the CDR3 is TGTGCCAGCAGCTTAGCACTAGCGTTCACCGGGGAGCTGTTTTTT.

This clone was counted only a few times. This chain connects TRBV7-9 to TRBJ2-7; TRBD1 might be the D (6 bases). This CDR3 region has 15 residues. V was trimmed by 5 bases and J by 2 bases, leaving 16 bases between them. Germline CDR1 SEHNR, CDR2 FQNEAQ (reference sequence). The CDR3 protein is CASSLRGSAPYEQYF. DNA of the CDR3: TGTGCCAGCAGCCTTAGGGGGAGTGCCCCCTACGAGCAGTACTTC.

The chain has TRBV5-1 and TRBJ2-6; 9 bases agree with TRBD1. The CDR3 sequence is 20 residues long. CDR1 is SGHRS and CDR2 is YFSETQ in the germline V gene. V dropped 1 base and J dropped 2; count of bases not matched to a gene: 13. The CDR3 DNA follows: TGCGCCAGCAGCTTGACCCACGCGGGACAGGGTGTCCCTGGGGCCAACGTCCTGACTTTC. This codes for CASSLTHAGQGVPGANVLTF.

V is TRBV19 and J is TRBJ2-2; a weak D match, TRBD2 (6 bases). The CDR3 extends over 15 amino acids. Trimming took 4 bases from V and 4 from J, leaving 13 bases between them. Germline-derived CDR1 and CDR2 are LNHDA and SQIVND (reference sequence). Here the CDR3 reads CASSTPGETTGELFF. As DNA, the CDR3 is TGTGCCAGTAGTACCCCGGGGGAGACCACCGGGGAGCTGTTTTTT.

The rearrangement links TRBV7-2 to TRBJ1-3; D unresolved. Trimming removed 2 bases at V and 6 bases at J, with 5 bases between. The CDR3 has 12 amino acids. The V gene's germline CDR1 is SGHTA and CDR2 FQGNSA. The CDR3 region is CASSLTLNTIYF. In DNA form, the CDR3 reads TGTGCCAGCAGCTTAACGTTAAACACCATATATTTT.

V usage is TRBV7-9 and J usage is TRBJ2-3; 8 positions match TRBD1. V gave up 5 bases and J gave up 4 bases; unmatched junction bases: 5. The germline V gene has CDR1 SEHNR and CDR2 FQNEAQ (reference sequence). The length of the CDR3 is 14 residues. CDR3 DNA: TGTGCCAGCAGCCAGGACAGGGTATCAGATACGCAGTATTTT. Protein: CASSQDRVSDTQYF.

The rearrangement links TRBV5-6 to TRBJ1-2, with 8 bases identical to TRBD1. Trimming cost V 5 bases and J 4 bases; bases outside gene matches: 10. From germline, CDR1 is SGHDT and CDR2 YYEEEE. The CDR3 is 15 amino acids. DNA for the CDR3: TGTGCCAGCAGTTTAATTCCGGACAGGGCCTATGGCTACACCTTC. Its protein product is CASSLIPDRAYGYTF.

This clone occurred once. The same CDR3 is also encoded by other DNA sequences in this sample. The V call is TRBV28, the J call TRBJ2-2; D might be TRBD1 or TRBD2, each matching 5 bases. Germline-derived CDR1 and CDR2 are MDHEN and SYDVKM. The CDR3 covers 16 residues. V was cut by 3 bases and J by 3 bases, with 14 bases left in between. CDR3 bases: TGTGCCAGCAGTTTGCAACCTCTGGGGGACACCGGGGAGCTGTTTTTT. Its protein product is CASSLQPLGDTGELFF.